The 14 T cell receptor beta chains presented below share a single source sample, sequenced in a study of blood T cells in healthy people across ages. Primed by a sample-barcoded 5' primer and a J-beta primer mix, a second PCR proceeded for roughly 7 to 11 cycles. TCRdb passed the 5' RACE reads through MiXCR, listing each CDR3 protein once. The data show about 2 million distinct CDR3 sequences, just under 50% seen once. The sequenced material came from blood. These receptors were collected from a woman aged 40 to 49 in good health.

The CDR3, as DNA: TGTGCCAGCAGCTTAGGCCGGACAGATGAAAAACTGTTTTTT. Translation: CASSLGRTDEKLFF. V gene TRBV13 combines with J gene TRBJ1-4, with D perhaps TRBD1 (6 bases). The CDR3 spans 14 residues. Per the germline V gene, CDR1 is PRHDT and CDR2 is FYEKMQ (reference sequence). Trimming cost V 0 bases and J 6 bases, with 8 bases left between them.

The gene calls are TRBV6-5 and TRBJ1-4; 9 bases fit TRBD1. Per the germline V gene, CDR1 is MNHEY and CDR2 is SVGAGI. V dropped 6 bases and J dropped 0; count of bases not matched to a gene: 2. The CDR3 has 15 residues. The CDR3 here is CASRWTGATNEKLFF. CDR3 DNA sequence: TGTGCCAGCAGGTGGACAGGGGCAACTAATGAAAAACTGTTTTTT.

The rearrangement joins TRBV9 to TRBJ2-1; 11 nucleotides match TRBD2. The CDR3 runs to 15 residues. Germline V gives CDR1 SGDLS, CDR2 YYNGEE. The V gene end was trimmed by 0 bases and the J gene end by 5 bases; junction bases not matched to a gene: 1. CDR3 in DNA: TGTGCCAGCAGCGTAGAGGGACTAGCGGACAATGAGCAGTTCTTC. The encoded protein is CASSVEGLADNEQFF.

In this sample, this clonotype turned up many times. The genes are TRBV27 and TRBJ2-1; possibly TRBD2 for D (6 bases). CDR1 is MNHEY and CDR2 is SMNVEV in the germline V gene (reference sequence). This CDR3 is built from 15 residues. Trimming removed 6 bases from V and 3 bases from J, with 15 bases in between. As DNA, the CDR3 is TGTGCCAGCAGCCTTTTGGGGGGTGGCTACAATGAGCAGTTCTTC. Encoded protein: CASSLLGGGYNEQFF.

The gene calls are TRBV6-5 and TRBJ2-7, with 7 bases lining up with TRBD2. This CDR3 has 14 amino acids. In germline, CDR1 is MNHEY, CDR2 SVGAGI. Trimming cost V 8 bases and J 3 bases; bases outside gene matches: 10. The CDR3 protein is CASAPYAGVYEQYF. The CDR3 DNA sequence: TGTGCCAGCGCCCCTTACGCGGGGGTCTACGAGCAGTACTTC.

The rearrangement joins TRBV6-2 or TRBV6-3 to TRBJ2-7; 10 nucleotides line up with TRBD1. The DNA end is a closer match to TRBJ2-4, so the J assignment may be wrong. Germline V CDR1 and CDR2: MNHEY, SVGEGT. This CDR3 spans 14 amino acids. In nucleotides, the CDR3 is TGTGCCAGCAGGACCGGGACAGGGGCCTACATTCAGTACTTC. Translated: CASRTGTGAYIQYF.

This clonotype was detected a few times. This chain connects TRBV4-3 to TRBJ1-2; 9 bases line up with TRBD1. The CDR3 has 17 residues. The germline CDR1 and CDR2 sequences are LGHNA and YSLEER. V lost 1 base and J lost 4; bases outside the gene matches: 10. The CDR3 here is CASSQGPDRGGIYGYTF. The CDR3 DNA reads as TGCGCCAGCAGCCAAGGTCCGGACAGGGGAGGTATCTATGGCTACACCTTC.

This chain links TRBV29-1 with TRBJ2-5; TRBD2 agrees at 10 bases. The CDR3 runs to 14 residues. V was pared by 4 bases and J by 5 bases, with 7 bases of the junction left unmatched. Germline-derived CDR1 and CDR2 are SQVTM and ANQGSEA. This CDR3 reads CSVGASGGFETQYF. The DNA of the CDR3 is TGCAGCGTTGGGGCTAGCGGGGGTTTTGAGACCCAGTACTTC.

This clonotype was detected only once. The junction departs from the called germline gene at one end, perhaps through a read error. The chain combines TRBV7-2 with TRBJ1-2; D gene ambiguous. Germline V CDR1 and CDR2: SGHTA, FQGNSA. The CDR3 has 14 amino acids. The CDR3 spells CASSSAGRHYGHTF. The CDR3 DNA follows: TGTGCCAGCAGCTCGGCCGGTCGGCACTATGGCCACACCTTC.

In nucleotides, the CDR3 is TGTGCCAGCAGCACCGGGACAACCGACTATGGCTACACCTTC. Amino acid sequence: CASSTGTTDYGYTF. The chain links TRBV12-3 or TRBV12-4 to TRBJ1-2; a possible D gene is TRBD1 (6 bases). This CDR3 is built from 14 residues. The V end was cut by 6 bases, the J end by 3 bases, with 14 bases between.

This chain uses TRBV5-1 with TRBJ2-1, with TRBD1 as a possible D gene (7 bases). Germline values: CDR1 SGHRS, CDR2 YFSETQ. The CDR3 has 18 residues. The germline V and J ends were trimmed by 0 bases and 0 bases, with 16 bases remaining between them. CDR3 protein: CASSLGLGGGYSYNEQFF. The DNA for the CDR3 is TGCGCCAGCAGCTTGGGACTAGGGGGCGGTTACTCCTACAATGAGCAGTTCTTC.

The V gene is TRBV20-1, the J gene TRBJ2-7, with D tentatively TRBD1 or TRBD2 (6 bases each). This CDR3 has 13 amino acids. The germline V and J ends were trimmed by 4 bases and 3 bases, with 13 bases remaining between them. Germline CDR1 reads DFQATT; CDR2 reads SNEGSKA (reference sequence). The CDR3 DNA sequence: TGCAGTGCTAACCCGGGGGCCGGCTACGAGCAGTACTTC. It specifies CSANPGAGYEQYF.

V gene TRBV3-1 combines with J gene TRBJ1-2; a possible D gene is TRBD1 (6 bases). The germline gives CDR1 LGHDT, CDR2 YNNKEL (reference sequence). The CDR3 is 17 amino acids. With 0 bases removed from V and 7 bases from J, the gap between germline ends came to 21 bases. The CDR3 DNA is TGTGCCAGCAGCCAAGATTGGGTGACACAGGGTATAGTTGGCTACACCTTC. Protein: CASSQDWVTQGIVGYTF.

This chain uses TRBV29-1 with TRBJ1-2; D is uncertain. Per the germline V gene, CDR1 is SQVTM and CDR2 is ANQGSEA. Trimming removed 0 bases at V and 6 bases at J, with 11 bases between. This CDR3 comprises 13 residues. For the CDR3, the DNA is TGCAGCGTTGAAGATCCTCAAGTTGATGGCTACACCTTC. Translation gives CSVEDPQVDGYTF.